What follows is one T cell receptor (beta chain) and its context. The antigen is undetermined. This entry belongs to a study of cytomegalovirus exposure and HLA in healthy donors. Study-wide context: Drawn from HLA-typed donors, around 85 million unique TCRs were held in an early data release. General study findings and limits: It was likely that a cluster of highly shared sequence variants was a sequencing artifact. Altogether, about 160 TCR beta chains were recorded as cytomegalovirus-associated. Later analysis indicated greater clonal expansion among HLA-associated TCR beta chains than among equally common other chains.

V trimming: 2 bases; J trimming: 7 bases; junction bases outside the gene matches: 4. The CDR3 runs 15 residues. Germline loops: CDR1 SGDLS, CDR2 YYNGEE. Researchers ran the PCR with 60 Vbeta and 13 Jbeta primers. The data were produced by immunoSEQ multiplex PCR, yet TCRdb's version contains in-frame clones alone and is incomplete. The table has some 100,000 clones, around 80% seen once. The clonotype was recovered from a male donor in good health and CMV-seropositive. This chain uses TRBV9 with TRBJ1-6; 9 bases are a match to TRBD1. The specimen was PBMCs. The CDR3, as DNA: TGTGCCAGCAGCGTTTCCGGGACAGGGAATTCACCCCTCCACTTT. It specifies CASSVSGTGNSPLHF.